This TCR beta chain was documented in a study of cytomegalovirus exposure and HLA in healthy donors. This CDR3 is 14 amino acids long. The V gene lost 0 bases and the J gene lost 4 bases, with 9 bases spanning the gap. Germline CDR1 and CDR2: LGHNA and YSLEER. The study ran its PCR with 60 Vbeta and 13 Jbeta primers. Clones were sequenced by immunoSEQ multiplex PCR, and TCRdb holds only the in-frame ones, with some missing. The sample has 90,000 to 150,000 clones, 70% to 80% seen once. The sequenced material came from PBMCs. The source of this sequence is a woman in her forties or fifties in good health and CMV-seropositive. The gene calls are TRBV4-3 and TRBJ1-1; TRBD1 might be the D (6 bases). This CDR3 reads CASSQEGASTEAFF. As DNA, the CDR3 is TGCGCCAGCAGCCAAGAGGGGGCTAGCACTGAAGCTTTCTTT.